The 25 T cell receptor beta chains listed next were all sequenced from one sample in a study of blood T cell repertoires in COVID-19. The assay was immunoSEQ multiplex PCR, and TCRdb's table has in-frame clones only and misses some. The profile shows more than 110,000 clones, roughly 86% of them singletons. The sequencing input was peripheral blood. The receptor set was obtained from a man aged 50 to 60 with active or convalescent COVID-19.

This clone occurred a few times. The CDR3 coding sequence is TGCGCCAGCAGCTTTCAGCCCGCAGGGGATACGCAGTATTTT. It encodes CASSFQPAGDTQYF. This sequence joins TRBV5-1 and TRBJ2-3; weak D call: TRBD1 (5 bases). The CDR3 contains 14 residues. Germline CDR1 SGHRS, CDR2 YFSETQ. V gave up 2 bases and J gave up 6 bases, with 13 bases separating them.

This clone was detected once. The genes are TRBV27 and TRBJ2-7; TRBD2 agrees at 10 bases. V was clipped by 3 bases and J by 0 bases; unmatched bases: 5. The germline gives CDR1 MNHEY, CDR2 SMNVEV (reference sequence). The CDR3 is 16 residues long. Here the CDR3 DNA reads TGTGCCAGCAGTTTTTTAGCTAGCGGGAGCTCCTACGAGCAGTACTTC. Protein product: CASSFLASGSSYEQYF.

As DNA, the CDR3 is TGTGCCACCAAATCAGGGGGCTATGGCACTGAAGCTTTCTTT. It translates to CATKSGGYGTEAFF. The chain combines TRBV15 with TRBJ1-1; TRBD1 agrees at 8 bases. This CDR3 spans 14 amino acids. Germline lookup yields CDR1 LNHNV and CDR2 YYDKDF (reference sequence). V dropped 7 bases and J dropped 4; count of bases not matched to a gene: 8.

The CDR3 reads CASSSPPSALNEQFF. The CDR3 DNA reads TGCGCCAGCAGCTCCCCGCCTAGCGCACTCAATGAGCAGTTCTTC. The V and J genes are TRBV5-1 and TRBJ2-1; possibly TRBD2 for D (6 bases). This CDR3 has 15 residues. V gave up 3 bases and J gave up 6 bases, with 16 bases separating them. Germline lookup yields CDR1 SGHRS and CDR2 YFSETQ.

V is TRBV7-6 and J is TRBJ1-1, with D unclear. From germline, CDR1 is SGHVS and CDR2 FNYEAQ. This CDR3 spans 12 amino acids. Trimming stripped 4 bases from V and 4 bases from J, with 7 bases between. The CDR3 sequence is CASSSFGTEAFF. CDR3 bases: TGTGCCAGCAGCTCTTTCGGCACTGAAGCTTTCTTT.

The chain joins TRBV3-1 (or the pseudogene TRBV3-2) to TRBJ2-6; TRBD1 is a possible D gene (5 bases). CDR1 is LGHDT, CDR2 YNNKEL, per germline (reference sequence). This CDR3 contains 15 residues. Trimming stripped 4 bases from V and 2 bases from J, with 9 bases between. CDR3 residues: CASSPQGTGANVLTF. The CDR3 bases are TGTGCCAGCAGCCCCCAGGGAACTGGGGCCAACGTCCTGACTTTC.

The chain joins TRBV19 to TRBJ2-1; tentative D call: TRBD1 (5 bases). With 1 base removed from V and 3 bases from J, the gap between germline ends came to 13 bases. Germline V gene sequence: CDR1 LNHDA, CDR2 SQIVND (reference sequence). The CDR3 totals 16 residues. This chain's CDR3 is CASSIGQGRFYNEQFF. The CDR3 DNA reads TGTGCCAGTAGTATAGGTCAGGGCCGTTTCTACAATGAGCAGTTCTTC.

Only one count was recorded for this clone. The chain couples TRBV15 to TRBJ2-1, with TRBD2 identical over 7 bases. Germline-derived CDR1 and CDR2 are LNHNV and YYDKDF (reference sequence). V trimming: 0 bases; J trimming: 6 bases; junction bases outside the gene matches: 8. CDR3 size: 16 residues. Written as DNA, the CDR3 is TGTGCCACCAGCAGAGAGTCAAGCGGGACGGGCAATGAGCAGTTCTTC. Translating gives CATSRESSGTGNEQFF. Complete variable domain (other parts from reference TRBV15 and TRBJ2-1): DAMVIQNPRYQVTQFGKPVTLSCSQTLNHNVMYWYQQKSSQAPKLLFHYYDKDFNNEADTPDNFQSRRPNTSFCFLDIRSPGLGDTAMYLCATSRESSGTGNEQFFGPGTRLTVL.

This sequence joins TRBV27 and TRBJ2-1, with D perhaps matching TRBD2 (6 bases). Germline-derived CDR1 and CDR2 are MNHEY and SMNVEV (reference sequence). The length of the CDR3 is 13 residues. V lost 8 bases, J lost 5 bases, and 13 bases lay in between. The DNA for the CDR3 is TGTGCCAGCCGAGAGTTAGCGGACAATGAGCAGTTCTTC. Translated: CASRELADNEQFF.

This chain connects TRBV28 to TRBJ1-5; 8 positions agree with TRBD1. The germline gives CDR1 MDHEN, CDR2 SYDVKM. CDR3 length: 16 residues. With V trimmed by 7 bases and J by 7 bases, 15 bases remained unmatched. The CDR3: CASTPGGGGILQPQHF. DNA of the CDR3: TGTGCCAGCACCCCAGGGGGCGGCGGGATTCTGCAGCCCCAGCATTTT.

This clone occurred a few times. The gene calls are TRBV5-1 and TRBJ2-7, with 9 nucleotides matching TRBD1. This CDR3 is 15 amino acids long. Germline values: CDR1 SGHRS, CDR2 YFSETQ. V dropped 2 bases and J dropped 6; count of bases not matched to a gene: 9. CDR3 coding DNA: TGCGCCAGCAGCTTCCACCGGGACAGGGTTCTCGAGCAGTACTTC. Amino acids: CASSFHRDRVLEQYF.

The rearrangement joins TRBV19 to TRBJ2-1, with TRBD2 identical over 8 bases. The V gene's germline CDR1 is LNHDA and CDR2 SQIVND (reference sequence). V shed 3 bases and J 7 bases; nucleotides not matched to a gene: 8. CDR3 size: 15 residues. The CDR3 region has the DNA TGTGCCAGTAGTATTAGCGGGACTAGGACTAATGAGCAGTTCTTC. This encodes CASSISGTRTNEQFF.

Details on this clone: Other DNA sequences in this specimen translate into the identical CDR3. CDR3 coding DNA: TGCGCCAGCAGCTTGAGCGGGAGTTACAATGAGCAGTTCTTC. This gives the protein CASSLSGSYNEQFF. The chain uses TRBV5-1 and TRBJ2-1; 8 nucleotides align to TRBD2. V gave up 1 base and J gave up 4 bases; unmatched junction bases: 1. CDR1 is SGHRS and CDR2 is YFSETQ in the germline V gene. This CDR3 spans 14 amino acids. Full variable domain (outside the CDR3, taken from reference TRBV5-1 and TRBJ2-1): KAGVTQTPRYLIKTRGQQVTLSCSPISGHRSVSWYQQTPGQGLQFLFEYFSETQRNKGNFPGRFSGRQFSNSRSEMNVSTLELGDSALYLCASSLSGSYNEQFFGPGTRLTVL.

The chain joins TRBV18 to TRBJ1-1, with 10 bases lining up with TRBD1. This CDR3 region has 16 residues. CDR1 KGHSH and CDR2 LQKENI come from the germline V gene. J was trimmed by 0 bases and V by 3 bases; bases with no gene match: 4. In nucleotides, the CDR3 is TGTGCCAGCTCACCCGGGACAGGGGCATTGAACACTGAAGCTTTCTTT. This translates into CASSPGTGALNTEAFF.

The J gene is TRBJ2-7, the V gene TRBV9; D perhaps matches TRBD1 (5 bases). The CDR3 runs to 15 residues. Germline V gene data show CDR1 as SGDLS and CDR2 as YYNGEE. Trimming stripped 4 bases from V and 5 bases from J, with 19 bases between. CDR3 residues: CASSPREGAVNEQYF. CDR3 nucleotides: TGTGCCAGCAGCCCCCGCGAAGGGGCAGTGAACGAGCAGTACTTC.

The chain joins TRBV27 to TRBJ2-3; 9 positions match TRBD2. V lost 2 bases to trimming and J lost 5 bases; unmatched junction nucleotides: 5. The germline V gene encodes CDR1 MNHEY and CDR2 SMNVEV (reference sequence). CDR3 length equals 15 residues. The CDR3 region is CASSLGGRAGDTQYF. In DNA, the CDR3 is TGTGCCAGCAGTTTAGGCGGGAGGGCGGGAGATACGCAGTATTTT.

The rearrangement joins TRBV18 to TRBJ2-2; 10 positions agree with TRBD1. Germline CDR1 KGHSH, CDR2 LQKENI. The J segment lost 7 bases and the V segment lost 0 bases, leaving 5 bases of the junction unmatched. CDR3 length: 16 amino acids. CDR3 in DNA: TGTGCCAGCTCACCACCGACAGGGGGCGACGGCGGGGAGCTGTTTTTT. This encodes CASSPPTGGDGGELFF.

The chain links TRBV5-6 to TRBJ2-1; no firm D call. Looked up from germline, CDR1 is SGHDT and CDR2 is YYEEEE. The CDR3 has 11 residues. The germline V and J ends were trimmed by 8 bases and 6 bases, with 9 bases remaining between them. The DNA for the CDR3 is TGTGCCAGTATGGTTAGCAATGAGCAGTTCTTC. Translation: CASMVSNEQFF.

The chain employs TRBV3-1 (or the pseudogene TRBV3-2) and TRBJ1-1; tentative D call: TRBD1 (6 bases). Germline V gene data show CDR1 as LGHDT and CDR2 as YNNKEL (reference sequence). The CDR3 is 12 amino acids. Trimming took off 2 bases at V and 13 bases at J, with 14 bases between the two ends. The CDR3 DNA reads TGTGCCAGCAGCCAACAGGGAGGGGGTGTTTTCTTT. This sequence encodes CASSQQGGGVFF.

The V and J genes are TRBV10-3 and TRBJ2-5; D might be TRBD2 (6 bases). Germline CDR1 ENHRY, CDR2 SYGVKD. CDR3 length: 15 residues. The germline V and J ends were trimmed by 2 bases and 2 bases, with 12 bases remaining between them. The CDR3 DNA reads as TGTGCCATCAGTGAGGGTGGGGGGATACAAGAGACCCAGTACTTC. Protein product: CAISEGGGIQETQYF.

The chain links TRBV7-3 to TRBJ1-4; 10 bases are shared with TRBD1. Germline values: CDR1 SGHTA, CDR2 FQGTGA. The CDR3 extends over 14 amino acids. The junction had 4 bases not matched to a gene; V was cut back by 5 bases and J by 7 bases. CDR3 region: CASSPGTGAEKLFF. CDR3 DNA sequence: TGTGCCAGCAGCCCCGGGACAGGGGCTGAAAAACTGTTTTTT.

The V and J genes are TRBV14 and TRBJ1-3; D ambiguous. This CDR3 comprises 12 residues. With 1 base removed from V and 9 bases from J, the gap between germline ends came to 7 bases. The germline V gene encodes CDR1 SGHDN and CDR2 FVKESK. The CDR3 loop reads CASSQGPLTIYF. The CDR3 DNA sequence: TGTGCCAGCAGCCAAGGCCCACTCACCATATATTTT.

This clone was seen a single time. This chain joins TRBV7-2 and TRBJ1-6; 7 bases line up with TRBD1. J gave up 7 bases and V 5 bases, and 5 bases lay outside the gene matches. There are 14 residues in the CDR3. Germline V gene sequence: CDR1 SGHTA, CDR2 FQGNSA. CDR3 residues: CASSQGQKNSPLHF. CDR3 in DNA: TGTGCCAGCAGCCAGGGACAGAAGAATTCACCCCTCCACTTT.

The gene calls are TRBV3-1 (or the pseudogene TRBV3-2) and TRBJ1-6, with TRBD1 as a possible D gene (5 bases). In germline, CDR1 is LGHDT, CDR2 YNNKEL (reference sequence). Trimming left V 5 bases short and J 7 bases short, with 12 bases between. The CDR3 spans 14 residues. CDR3 protein: CASSMQGPNSPLHF. The CDR3 DNA sequence: TGTGCCAGCAGCATGCAGGGTCCCAATTCACCCCTCCACTTT.

J is TRBJ2-1 and V is TRBV7-3, with 8 nucleotides matching TRBD2. The CDR3 is 15 amino acids. Germline CDR1 and CDR2: SGHTA and FQGTGA. The J segment lost 10 bases and the V segment lost 5 bases, leaving 13 bases of the junction unmatched. CDR3 region: CASSPLGGRLGEQFF. The CDR3 DNA follows: TGTGCCAGCAGCCCTTTGGGCGGGAGGCTCGGAGAGCAGTTCTTC.